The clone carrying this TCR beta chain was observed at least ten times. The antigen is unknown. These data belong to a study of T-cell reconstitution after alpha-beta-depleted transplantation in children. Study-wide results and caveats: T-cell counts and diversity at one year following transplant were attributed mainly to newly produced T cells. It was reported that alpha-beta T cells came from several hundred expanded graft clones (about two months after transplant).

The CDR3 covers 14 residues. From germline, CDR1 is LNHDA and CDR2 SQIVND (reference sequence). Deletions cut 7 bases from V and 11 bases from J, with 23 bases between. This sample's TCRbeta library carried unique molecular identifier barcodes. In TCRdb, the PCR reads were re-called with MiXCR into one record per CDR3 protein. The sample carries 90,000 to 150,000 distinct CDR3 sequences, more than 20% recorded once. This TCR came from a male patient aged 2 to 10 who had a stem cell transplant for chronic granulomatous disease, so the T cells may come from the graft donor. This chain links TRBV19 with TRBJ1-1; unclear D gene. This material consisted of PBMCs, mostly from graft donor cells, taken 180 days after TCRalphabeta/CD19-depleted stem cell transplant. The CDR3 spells CASTEQPAAAGAFF. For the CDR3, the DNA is TGTGCCAGTACCGAACAACCGGCGGCCGCCGGGGCTTTCTTT.